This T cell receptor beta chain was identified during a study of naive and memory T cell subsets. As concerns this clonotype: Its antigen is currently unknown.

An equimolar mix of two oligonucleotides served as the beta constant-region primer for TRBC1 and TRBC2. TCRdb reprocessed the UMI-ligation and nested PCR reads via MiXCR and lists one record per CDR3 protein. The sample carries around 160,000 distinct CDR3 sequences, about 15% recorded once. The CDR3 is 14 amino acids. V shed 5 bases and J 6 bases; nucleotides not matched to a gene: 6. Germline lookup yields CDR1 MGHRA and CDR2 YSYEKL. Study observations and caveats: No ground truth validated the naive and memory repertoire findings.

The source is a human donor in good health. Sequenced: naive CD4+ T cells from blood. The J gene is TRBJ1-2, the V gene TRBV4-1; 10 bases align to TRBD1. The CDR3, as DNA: TGCGCCAGCAGCTCCCCGGGACAGGGGAATGGCTACACCTTC. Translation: CASSSPGQGNGYTF.